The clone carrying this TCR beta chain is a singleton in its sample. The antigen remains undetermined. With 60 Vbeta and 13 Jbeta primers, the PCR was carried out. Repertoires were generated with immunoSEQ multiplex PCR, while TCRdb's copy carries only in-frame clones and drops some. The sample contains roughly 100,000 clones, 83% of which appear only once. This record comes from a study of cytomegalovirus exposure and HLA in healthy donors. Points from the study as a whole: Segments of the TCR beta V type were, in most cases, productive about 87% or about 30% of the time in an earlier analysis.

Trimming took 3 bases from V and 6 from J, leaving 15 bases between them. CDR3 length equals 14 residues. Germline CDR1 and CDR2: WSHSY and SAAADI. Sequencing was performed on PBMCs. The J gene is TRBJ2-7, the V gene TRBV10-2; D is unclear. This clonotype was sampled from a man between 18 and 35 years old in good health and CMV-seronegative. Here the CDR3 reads CASSDRIALGEQYF. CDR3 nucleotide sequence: TGCGCCAGCAGTGATAGGATAGCACTTGGCGAGCAGTACTTC.